This T cell receptor beta chain was found in a study of identical twins. Via MiXCR, TCRdb re-called the 5' RACE reads, giving one row per CDR3 protein. Among approximately 220,000 distinct CDR3 sequences listed, 6% to 8.5% were seen once. The V end lost 0 bases, the J end lost 0 bases, and 14 bases lay between the germline ends. This CDR3 region has 18 residues. Germline V gene lookup returns CDR1 SGHTA and CDR2 FQGNSA. The same specimen was also included in a second study, on yellow fever vaccine responses in identical twins.

The sequence derives from a young woman in good health. This chain uses TRBV7-2 with TRBJ2-2, with D unclear. Sequencing input: CD8+ T cells sorted from blood. The CDR3 reads CASSLAARYHPNTGELFF. CDR3 nucleotides: TGTGCCAGCAGCTTAGCCGCCCGGTATCATCCGAACACCGGGGAGCTGTTTTTT. Full variable domain (outside the CDR3, taken from reference TRBV7-2 and TRBJ2-2): GAGVSQSPSNKVTEKGKDVELRCDPISGHTALYWYRQSLGQGLEFLIYFQGNSAPDKSGLPSDRFSAERTGGSVSTLTIQRTQQEDSAVYLCASSLAARYHPNTGELFFGEGSRLTVL.